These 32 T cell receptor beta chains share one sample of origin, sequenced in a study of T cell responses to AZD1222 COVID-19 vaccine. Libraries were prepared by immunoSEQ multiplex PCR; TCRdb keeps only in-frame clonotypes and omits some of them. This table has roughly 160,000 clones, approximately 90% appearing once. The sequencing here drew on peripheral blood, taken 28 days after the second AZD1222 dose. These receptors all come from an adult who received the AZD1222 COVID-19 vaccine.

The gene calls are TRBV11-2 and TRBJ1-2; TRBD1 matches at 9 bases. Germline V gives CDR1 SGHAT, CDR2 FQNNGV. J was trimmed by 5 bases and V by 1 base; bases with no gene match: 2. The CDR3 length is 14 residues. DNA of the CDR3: TGTGCCAGCAGCTTAGTAGGACAGGGGTATGGCTACACCTTC. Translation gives CASSLVGQGYGYTF.

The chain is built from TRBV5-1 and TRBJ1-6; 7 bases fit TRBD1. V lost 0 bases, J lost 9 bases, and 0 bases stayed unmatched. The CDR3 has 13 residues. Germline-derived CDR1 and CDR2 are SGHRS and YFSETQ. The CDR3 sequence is CASSLGDSSPLHF. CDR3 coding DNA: TGCGCCAGCAGCTTGGGGGACAGTTCACCCCTCCACTTT.

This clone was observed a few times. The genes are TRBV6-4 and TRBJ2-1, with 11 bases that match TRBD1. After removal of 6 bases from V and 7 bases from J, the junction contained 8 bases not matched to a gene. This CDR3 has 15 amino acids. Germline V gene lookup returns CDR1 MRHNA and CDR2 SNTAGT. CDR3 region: CASSRGQGAGNEQFF. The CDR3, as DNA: TGTGCCAGCAGCCGCGGACAGGGGGCGGGTAATGAGCAGTTCTTC.

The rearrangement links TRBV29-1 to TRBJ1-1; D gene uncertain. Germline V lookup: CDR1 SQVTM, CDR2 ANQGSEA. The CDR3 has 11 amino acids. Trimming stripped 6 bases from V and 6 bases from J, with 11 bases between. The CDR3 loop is CSVGIGPEAFF. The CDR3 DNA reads TGCAGCGTGGGTATTGGGCCTGAAGCTTTCTTT.

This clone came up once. Written as DNA, the CDR3 is TGTGCCAGCAGTCAAAACAGGGGGAACACCGGGGAGCTGTTTTTT. Translating it yields CASSQNRGNTGELFF. V is TRBV7-3 and J is TRBJ2-2; 7 nucleotides match TRBD1. This CDR3 has 15 amino acids. Germline V CDR1 and CDR2: SGHTA, FQGTGA. The J segment lost 1 base and the V segment lost 6 bases, leaving 5 bases of the junction unmatched.

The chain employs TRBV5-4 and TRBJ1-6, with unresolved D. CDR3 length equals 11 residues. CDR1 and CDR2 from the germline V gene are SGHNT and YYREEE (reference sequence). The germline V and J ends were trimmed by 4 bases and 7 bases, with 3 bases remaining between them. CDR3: CASSNNSPLHF. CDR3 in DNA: TGTGCCAGCAGCAACAATTCACCCCTCCACTTT.

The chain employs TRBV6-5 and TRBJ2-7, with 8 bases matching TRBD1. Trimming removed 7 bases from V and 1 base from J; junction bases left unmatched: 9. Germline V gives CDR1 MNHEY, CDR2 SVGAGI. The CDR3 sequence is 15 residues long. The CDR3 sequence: CASNPDRASSYEQYF. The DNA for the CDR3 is TGTGCCAGCAACCCGGACAGGGCTTCATCCTACGAGCAGTACTTC.

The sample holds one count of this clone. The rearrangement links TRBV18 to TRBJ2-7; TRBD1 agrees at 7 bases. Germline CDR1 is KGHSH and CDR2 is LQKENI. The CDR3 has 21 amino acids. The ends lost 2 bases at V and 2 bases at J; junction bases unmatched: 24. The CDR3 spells CASSPFGPPGQRPDIPYEQYF. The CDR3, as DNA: TGTGCCAGCTCACCATTCGGACCCCCGGGACAGCGACCTGACATACCCTACGAGCAGTACTTC.

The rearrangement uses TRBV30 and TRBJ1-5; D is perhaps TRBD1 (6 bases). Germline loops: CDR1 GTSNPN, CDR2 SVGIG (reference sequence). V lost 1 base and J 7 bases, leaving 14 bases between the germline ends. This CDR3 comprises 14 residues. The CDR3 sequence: CAWSGGGYGQPQHF. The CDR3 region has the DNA TGTGCCTGGAGTGGAGGGGGTTATGGGCAGCCCCAGCATTTT.

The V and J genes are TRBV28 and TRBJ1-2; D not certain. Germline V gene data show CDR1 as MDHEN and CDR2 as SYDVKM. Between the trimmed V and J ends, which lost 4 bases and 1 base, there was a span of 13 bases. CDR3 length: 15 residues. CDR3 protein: CASSYTGDLNYGYTF. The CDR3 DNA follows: TGTGCCAGCAGTTATACCGGGGATCTTAACTATGGCTACACCTTC.

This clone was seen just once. In nucleotides, the CDR3 is TGTGCCAGCGGAGTGGAGCTAGCGGGTAACTCCTACGAGCAGTACTTC. This codes for CASGVELAGNSYEQYF. The rearrangement uses TRBV27 and TRBJ2-7; TRBD2 matches 8 bases. This CDR3 comprises 16 residues. Germline V gene data show CDR1 as MNHEY and CDR2 as SMNVEV (reference sequence). V shed 8 bases and J 0 bases; nucleotides not matched to a gene: 12.

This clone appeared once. CDR3 in DNA: TGCGCCAGCAGCCAAGATCGAGCGGGAGGACGAAACACCGGGGAGCTGTTTTTT. This encodes CASSQDRAGGRNTGELFF. The chain links TRBV4-3 to TRBJ2-2, with 9 bases identical to TRBD2. Germline V gene lookup returns CDR1 LGHNA and CDR2 YSLEER. This CDR3 contains 18 residues. V was pared by 0 bases and J by 2 bases, with 7 bases of the junction left unmatched.

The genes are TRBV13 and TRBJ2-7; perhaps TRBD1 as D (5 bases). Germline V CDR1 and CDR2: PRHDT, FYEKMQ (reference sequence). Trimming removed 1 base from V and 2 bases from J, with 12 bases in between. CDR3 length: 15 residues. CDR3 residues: CASSLEGLDAYEQYF. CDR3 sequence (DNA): TGTGCCAGCAGCTTAGAGGGGCTGGACGCCTACGAGCAGTACTTC.

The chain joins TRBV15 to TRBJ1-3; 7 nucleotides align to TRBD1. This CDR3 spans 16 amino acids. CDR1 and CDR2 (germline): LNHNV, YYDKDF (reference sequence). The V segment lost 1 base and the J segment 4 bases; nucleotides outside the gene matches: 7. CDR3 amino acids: CATSRVQGQIGNTIYF. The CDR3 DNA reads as TGTGCCACCAGCAGAGTCCAGGGACAGATAGGAAACACCATATATTTT.

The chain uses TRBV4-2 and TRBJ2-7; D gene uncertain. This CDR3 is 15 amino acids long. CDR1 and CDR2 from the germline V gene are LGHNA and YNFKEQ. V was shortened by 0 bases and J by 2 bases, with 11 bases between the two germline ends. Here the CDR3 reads CASSQEEGVPYEQYF. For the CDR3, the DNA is TGTGCCAGCAGCCAAGAGGAAGGTGTCCCCTACGAGCAGTACTTC.

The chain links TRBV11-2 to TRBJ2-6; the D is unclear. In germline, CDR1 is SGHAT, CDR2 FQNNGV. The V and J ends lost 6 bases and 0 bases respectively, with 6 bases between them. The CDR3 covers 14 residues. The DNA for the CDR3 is TGTGCCAGCAGTATACACTCTGGGGCCAACGTCCTGACTTTC. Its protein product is CASSIHSGANVLTF.

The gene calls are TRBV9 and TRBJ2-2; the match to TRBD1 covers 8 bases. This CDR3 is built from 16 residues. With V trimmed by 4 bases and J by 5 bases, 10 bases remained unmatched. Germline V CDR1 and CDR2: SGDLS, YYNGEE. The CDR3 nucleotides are TGTGCCAGCAGCACGCGGGGACAGGCTGGGACCGGGGAGCTGTTTTTT. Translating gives CASSTRGQAGTGELFF.

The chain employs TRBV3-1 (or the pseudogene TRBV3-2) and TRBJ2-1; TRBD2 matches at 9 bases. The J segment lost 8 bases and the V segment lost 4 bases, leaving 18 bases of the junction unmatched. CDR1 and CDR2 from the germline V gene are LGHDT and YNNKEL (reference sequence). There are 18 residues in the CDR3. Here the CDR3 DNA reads TGTGCCAGCAGCCGACGCCCTCGGGGAGCGGGGGGTGGAGATGAGCAGTTCTTC. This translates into CASSRRPRGAGGGDEQFF.

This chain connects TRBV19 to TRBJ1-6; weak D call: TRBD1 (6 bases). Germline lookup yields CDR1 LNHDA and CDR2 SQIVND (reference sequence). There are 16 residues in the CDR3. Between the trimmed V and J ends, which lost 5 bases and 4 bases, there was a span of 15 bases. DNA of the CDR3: TGTGCCAGTAGTCTCACCGGGACACCGTATAATTCACCCCTCCACTTT. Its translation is CASSLTGTPYNSPLHF.

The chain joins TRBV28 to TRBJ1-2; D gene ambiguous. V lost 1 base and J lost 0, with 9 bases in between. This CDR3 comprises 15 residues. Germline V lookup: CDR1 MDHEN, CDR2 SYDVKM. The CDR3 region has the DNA TGTGCCAGCAGTTTATTCCGCAGGCCTAACTATGGCTACACCTTC. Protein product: CASSLFRRPNYGYTF.

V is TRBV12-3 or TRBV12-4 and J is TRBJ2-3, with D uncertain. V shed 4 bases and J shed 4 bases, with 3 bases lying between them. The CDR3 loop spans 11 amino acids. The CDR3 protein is CASSSADTQYF. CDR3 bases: TGTGCCAGCAGTTCAGCAGATACGCAGTATTTT.

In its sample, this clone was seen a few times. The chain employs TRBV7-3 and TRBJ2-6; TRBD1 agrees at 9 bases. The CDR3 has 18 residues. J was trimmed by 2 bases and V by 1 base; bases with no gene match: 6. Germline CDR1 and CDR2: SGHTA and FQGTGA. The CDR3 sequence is CASSLKGQGLTGANVLTF. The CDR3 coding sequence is TGTGCCAGCAGCTTAAAGGGACAGGGTCTGACTGGGGCCAACGTCCTGACTTTC.

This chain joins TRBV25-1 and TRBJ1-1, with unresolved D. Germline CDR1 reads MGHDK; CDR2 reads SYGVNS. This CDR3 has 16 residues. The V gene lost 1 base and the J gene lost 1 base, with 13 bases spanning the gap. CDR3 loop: CASSESPGTPNTEAFF. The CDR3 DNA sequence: TGTGCCAGCAGTGAATCCCCAGGCACACCGAACACTGAAGCTTTCTTT.

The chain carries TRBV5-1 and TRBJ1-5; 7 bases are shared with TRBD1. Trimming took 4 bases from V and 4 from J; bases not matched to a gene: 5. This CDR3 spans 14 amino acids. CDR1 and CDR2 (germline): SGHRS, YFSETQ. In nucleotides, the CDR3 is TGCGCCAGCAGCCTGACAGGGACTAATCAGCCCCAGCATTTT. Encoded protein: CASSLTGTNQPQHF. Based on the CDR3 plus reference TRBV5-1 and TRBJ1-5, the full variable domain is KAGVTQTPRYLIKTRGQQVTLSCSPISGHRSVSWYQQTPGQGLQFLFEYFSETQRNKGNFPGRFSGRQFSNSRSEMNVSTLELGDSALYLCASSLTGTNQPQHFGDGTRLSIL.

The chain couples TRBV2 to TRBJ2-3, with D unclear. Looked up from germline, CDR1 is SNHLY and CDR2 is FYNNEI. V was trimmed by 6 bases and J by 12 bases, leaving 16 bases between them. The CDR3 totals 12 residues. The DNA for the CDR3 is TGTGCCAGCAGGCTACTGGGAACCCTACAGTATTTT. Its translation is CASRLLGTLQYF.

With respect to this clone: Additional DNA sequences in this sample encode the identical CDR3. CDR3 region: CASSLTGNQPQHF. DNA for the CDR3: TGTGCCAGCAGCTTGACCGGCAATCAGCCCCAGCATTTT. V gene TRBV5-8 combines with J gene TRBJ1-5; D gene ambiguous. Trimming pared 1 base from V and 2 bases from J, leaving 4 bases between. The CDR3 has 13 amino acids. CDR1 is SGHTS and CDR2 is YDEGEE in the germline V gene.

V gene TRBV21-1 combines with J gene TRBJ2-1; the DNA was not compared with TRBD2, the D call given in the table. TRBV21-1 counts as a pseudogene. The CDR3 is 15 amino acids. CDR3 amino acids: CASSKVPRRYNEQFF. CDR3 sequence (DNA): TGTGCCAGCAGCAAAGTTCCGAGGCGGTACAATGAGCAGTTCTTC.

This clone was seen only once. CDR3 DNA: TGTGCCAGCAGCTCCGCCTCTAGCGGGAGCTTTTACGAGCAGTACTTC. This sequence encodes CASSSASSGSFYEQYF. V is TRBV5-4 and J is TRBJ2-7, with 10 nucleotides matching TRBD2. From germline, CDR1 is SGHNT and CDR2 YYREEE (reference sequence). The CDR3 has 16 amino acids. The ends lost 3 bases at V and 4 bases at J; junction bases unmatched: 10.

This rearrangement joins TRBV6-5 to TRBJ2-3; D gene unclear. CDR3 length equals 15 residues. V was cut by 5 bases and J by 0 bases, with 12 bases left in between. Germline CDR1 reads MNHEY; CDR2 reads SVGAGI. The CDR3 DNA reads TGTGCCAGCAGTCCAACACTAACTAGCACAGATACGCAGTATTTT. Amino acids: CASSPTLTSTDTQYF.

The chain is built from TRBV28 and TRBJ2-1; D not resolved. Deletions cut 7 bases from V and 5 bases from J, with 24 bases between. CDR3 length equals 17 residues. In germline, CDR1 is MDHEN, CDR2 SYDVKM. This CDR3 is CASTPLPRSSIHNEQFF. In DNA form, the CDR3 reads TGTGCCAGCACCCCCCTCCCCAGGTCCTCCATCCACAATGAGCAGTTCTTC. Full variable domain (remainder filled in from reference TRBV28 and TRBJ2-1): DVKVTQSSRYLVKRTGEKVFLECVQDMDHENMFWYRQDPGLGLRLIYFSYDVKMKEKGDIPEGYSVSREKKERFSLILESASTNQTSMYLCASTPLPRSSIHNEQFFGPGTRLTVL.

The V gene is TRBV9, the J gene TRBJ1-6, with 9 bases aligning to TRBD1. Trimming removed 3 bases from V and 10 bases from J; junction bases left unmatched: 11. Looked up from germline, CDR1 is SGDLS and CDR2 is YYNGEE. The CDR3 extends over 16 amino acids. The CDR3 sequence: CASSAPVRTGDSPLHF. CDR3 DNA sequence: TGTGCCAGCAGCGCCCCAGTCCGGACAGGGGACTCACCCCTCCACTTT.

The chain's CDR3 is CASSLGANAYEQYF. The CDR3 nucleotides are TGTGCCAGCAGCTTAGGCGCCAACGCCTACGAGCAGTACTTC. The V and J genes are TRBV13 and TRBJ2-7; D call uncertain. V gave up 0 bases and J gave up 2 bases, with 8 bases separating them. Germline CDR1 and CDR2: PRHDT and FYEKMQ (reference sequence). This CDR3 has 14 amino acids.